This entry describes one T cell receptor (beta chain). Its specificity is not known. Just one base apart from a much larger clone, this may be a read error. Exclusion of patients followed from uncontrolled infection, other autoimmune disease, pregnancy or lactation. In making diagnoses, clinical symptoms, serum thyroxine and TRAb, thyroid ultrasound and orbital computed tomography were all used. The sample belongs to a study of T cells in Graves' hyperthyroidism and ophthalmopathy. The study, taken as a whole, reports: Most thyroid clonotypes that were expanded above 0.001 also turned up in blood. Using 13 V-J features, a model discriminated ophthalmopathy from stable hyperthyroidism.

RNA transcripts served as the template for amplifying TCR beta CDR3 regions. With the HTBI primer set, the TCR CDR3 went through a first round of RT-PCR. TCRdb called the multiplex PCR reads again in MiXCR, with one record for every CDR3 protein. Here the sample spans hundreds of thousands of distinct CDR3 sequences, roughly 40% being singletons. Germline V CDR1 and CDR2: SQVTM, ANQGSEA. Trimming at V came to 7 bases and at J to 1 base, leaving 11 bases not matched to a gene. There are 15 residues in the CDR3. The specimen was blood. The TCR originated in a man between 18 and 29 years old with Graves' hyperthyroidism. V and J are TRBV29-1 and TRBJ1-1; 8 positions agree with TRBD1. The CDR3 protein is CSADRAGQGNTEAFF. The CDR3 DNA is TGCAGCGCTGACAGGGCCGGACAGGGGAACACTGAAGCTTTCTTT.